Sequencing of this T cell receptor beta chain was carried out in a study of blood T cell repertoires in COVID-19 (dated by TCRdb to the early 2020s). Study-wide context: The collaborator samples originated in the United States, Italy and Spain and spanned the acute and convalescent phases of COVID-19. The prospective study material was composed of cDNA or gDNA derived from T cells, B-cell-depleted T cells, or PBMCs. The dataset comprised deeply sampled blood TCRbeta repertoires from subjects exposed to, actively infected with, or recovered from COVID-19. The repertoires were released in a freely available public database intended as a resource for research on the immune response to SARS-CoV-2. The samples were drawn from two sources: the first 160 participants of the ongoing ImmuneRACE study, and 950 to 1,500 subjects contributed by 6 global collaborators. A de-identified subject ID, COVID-19 status, age in years and sex were almost always included in the sample metadata. HLA class I and class II types, where available, came from metadata supplied by the sample provider rather than from assay-based typing.

What the authors observed across the whole study: The amount of clinical and demographic metadata varied by source and participant and was provided uncurated.

With respect to this clone: Its antigen is currently not known. The input lacks base qualities; no much larger clone sits a single base away.

CDR1 is given as SGHNT and CDR2 as YYREEE, both from the germline V gene (reference sequence). CDR3 length: 15 amino acids, cysteine to phenylalanine. Only the CDR3 portion is preserved as DNA: 45 bases, with reading frame beginning at the first base. Germline trimming: 2 bases from V, 2 bases from J; junction bases outside gene matches: 3. The immunoSEQ Assay, a bias-controlled multiplex PCR, was used to amplify TCRbeta CDR3 regions from genomic DNA. The original methods were these. The number of nucleated cells in each sample was estimated from the amplification of reference gene primers within the assay. To quantify the absolute abundance of each unique TCRbeta CDR3 rearrangement, sequence reads were collapsed and filtered. Productive Simpson clonality was computed per sample as the square root of Simpson's diversity index over productive rearrangements. Held by TCRdb, this immuneACCESS table contains in-frame sequences only and omits some clones. Under half of the omission traces to an unresolved V gene where checked; the cause of the rest is unknown. V and J calls and clone size are as listed in that table; D and trimming were resolved from the DNA. This sample gives around 250,000 clones in total; about four fifths of them show up just once. Less than 2% of the sample lies in the top ten.

A second Seattle source provided samples from volunteer blood donors who had recovered from COVID-19. Collaborating institutions collected whole blood in K2EDTA tubes following their own protocols. For TCRbeta analysis, collaborators shipped samples as frozen whole blood, isolated PBMCs, or DNA extracted from either of those sample types. This TCR derives from a middle-aged woman who had recovered from COVID-19. The chain was built from TRBV5-4 and TRBJ2-7, with 11 junctional bases fitting TRBD2. Sequencing input: peripheral blood. The CDR3 loop reads CASSFPSGGTYEQYF. The DNA reads TGTGCCAGCAGCTTTCCTAGCGGGGGGACCTACGAGCAGTACTTC. The CDR3 plus the reference TRBV5-4 and TRBJ2-7 genes for the other parts give the full variable domain: ETGVTQSPTHLIKTRGQQVTLRCSSQSGHNTVSWYQQALGQGPQFIFQYYREEENGRGNFPPRFSGLQFPNYSSELNVNALELDDSALYLCASSFPSGGTYEQYFGPGTRLTVT.